Listed here are 27 T cell receptor beta chains from one sample, sequenced in a study of blood T cell repertoires in COVID-19. Measured with immunoSEQ multiplex PCR; TCRdb has only the in-frame clones, and not every one. The table has 25,000 to 35,000 clones, about 85% seen once. The sample was peripheral blood. The source of these receptors is a human donor in a cohort sampled during active COVID-19.

The J gene is TRBJ2-1, the V gene TRBV5-4; TRBD2 agrees at 13 bases. Germline values: CDR1 SGHNT, CDR2 YYREEE (reference sequence). The CDR3 spans 15 residues. J lost 4 bases, V lost 4 bases, and 2 bases had no gene match. The CDR3 DNA reads TGTGCCAGCAGCCCGGGACTAGCGGGATACAATGAGCAGTTCTTC. Translation: CASSPGLAGYNEQFF.

The chain couples TRBV10-3 to TRBJ2-3; D is possibly TRBD1 (5 bases). Trimming left V 2 bases short and J 5 bases short, with 8 bases between. The CDR3 length is 13 residues. Germline-derived CDR1 and CDR2 are ENHRY and SYGVKD. The CDR3 DNA follows: TGTGCCATCAGTGAGCTGCAGGGAGATACGCAGTATTTT. It codes for CAISELQGDTQYF.

This clone was seen a single time. The chain links TRBV6-5 to TRBJ1-1, with 8 nucleotides matching TRBD1. The CDR3 extends over 15 amino acids. Trimming cost V 0 bases and J 2 bases; bases outside gene matches: 2. Germline CDR1 reads MNHEY; CDR2 reads SVGAGI. The CDR3 DNA reads TGTGCCAGCAGTTACTCTCCAGGGGGCAACACTGAAGCTTTCTTT. As protein: CASSYSPGGNTEAFF.

This clone was picked up a small number of times. This chain uses TRBV27 with TRBJ2-7; 7 positions match TRBD2. J lost 4 bases, V lost 2 bases, and 5 bases had no gene match. This CDR3 has 14 residues. Per germline, CDR1 MNHEY and CDR2 SMNVEV (reference sequence). The CDR3 sequence is CASSLKREGYEQYF. The CDR3 DNA sequence: TGTGCCAGCAGTTTAAAGCGGGAAGGGTACGAGCAGTACTTC.

This chain uses TRBV6-5 with TRBJ2-3, with D tentatively TRBD2 (6 bases). The ends were cut back, 2 bases at V and 3 bases at J, with 12 bases in the middle. The germline CDR1 and CDR2 sequences are MNHEY and SVGAGI. The length of the CDR3 is 15 residues. In nucleotides, the CDR3 is TGTGCCAGCAGTTACGTTGCGGGGCGGACAGATACGCAGTATTTT. This sequence encodes CASSYVAGRTDTQYF.

The chain's CDR3 is CASSLEGHGGDTQYF. CDR3 sequence (DNA): TGTGCCAGCAGCTTAGAGGGTCACGGGGGTGATACGCAGTATTTT. The V gene is TRBV7-9, the J gene TRBJ2-3, with D possibly matching TRBD2 (6 bases). CDR3 length: 15 residues. Trimming stripped 1 base from V and 6 bases from J, with 14 bases between. Germline CDR1 reads SEHNR; CDR2 reads FQNEAQ (reference sequence). The entire variable domain, with the rest obtained from reference TRBV7-9 and TRBJ2-3, is as follows: DTGVSQNPRHKITKRGQNVTFRCDPISEHNRLYWYRQTLGQGPEFLTYFQNEAQLEKSRLLSDRFSAERPKGSFSTLEIQRTEQGDSAMYLCASSLEGHGGDTQYFGPGTRLTVL.

CDR3 in amino acids: CASGRQGGHTEAFF. The CDR3 DNA sequence: TGTGCCAGCGGACGACAGGGCGGGCACACTGAAGCTTTCTTT. The chain recombines TRBV25-1 with TRBJ1-1, with TRBD1 matching 7 bases. In germline, CDR1 is MGHDK, CDR2 SYGVNS. The CDR3 has 14 residues. V trimming: 8 bases; J trimming: 3 bases; junction bases outside the gene matches: 9.

The gene calls are TRBV24-1 and TRBJ1-1, with 8 bases fitting TRBD1. Germline V gene lookup returns CDR1 KGHDR and CDR2 SFDVKD. The CDR3 sequence is 15 residues long. With 6 bases clipped from V and 1 base from J, the junction kept 6 bases outside the gene matches. The CDR3 sequence is CATSRPGTGNTEAFF. The CDR3 DNA is TGTGCCACCAGTCGTCCCGGGACAGGGAACACTGAAGCTTTCTTT.

The genes are TRBV5-1 and TRBJ2-7; the D gene is possibly TRBD2 (6 bases). Germline V gene sequence: CDR1 SGHRS, CDR2 YFSETQ. V was cut by 2 bases and J by 3 bases, with 15 bases left in between. This CDR3 region has 15 residues. The CDR3 bases are TGCGCCAGCAGCTTTATTAGCGGTCCAGTCTACGAGCAGTACTTC. This translates into CASSFISGPVYEQYF. The variable domain in full, with the rest retrieved from reference TRBV5-1 and TRBJ2-7, is KAGVTQTPRYLIKTRGQQVTLSCSPISGHRSVSWYQQTPGQGLQFLFEYFSETQRNKGNFPGRFSGRQFSNSRSEMNVSTLELGDSALYLCASSFISGPVYEQYFGPGTRLTVT.

The chain couples TRBV28 to TRBJ1-4, with TRBD1 as a possible D gene (5 bases). Trimming pared 3 bases from V and 4 bases from J, leaving 12 bases between. The V gene's germline CDR1 is MDHEN and CDR2 SYDVKM. The CDR3 is made up of 15 amino acids. The CDR3 region has the DNA TGTGCCAGCAGTTTTTTGGGGCCTGGTAATGAAAAACTGTTTTTT. Its translation: CASSFLGPGNEKLFF.

The chain recombines TRBV11-2 with TRBJ2-1, with D possibly matching TRBD1 (6 bases). This CDR3 has 16 residues. Between the trimmed V and J ends, which lost 0 bases and 0 bases, there was a span of 9 bases. Germline V lookup: CDR1 SGHAT, CDR2 FQNNGV. CDR3 sequence: CASSLDLQGSYNEQFF. The CDR3 DNA sequence: TGTGCCAGCAGCTTAGATCTACAGGGCTCCTACAATGAGCAGTTCTTC.

The rearrangement links TRBV2 to TRBJ2-1; no clear D gene. Germline V gene data show CDR1 as SNHLY and CDR2 as FYNNEI. The CDR3 consists of 12 residues. Trimming pared 6 bases from V and 7 bases from J, leaving 10 bases between. In DNA form, the CDR3 reads TGTGCCAGCAGCGTTTTGAGAAATGAGCAGTTCTTC. This codes for CASSVLRNEQFF.

This sequence joins TRBV11-2 and TRBJ2-1; TRBD2 is a possible D gene (5 bases). The germline gives CDR1 SGHAT, CDR2 FQNNGV. Between the trimmed V and J ends, which lost 1 base and 6 bases, there was a span of 25 bases. CDR3 length: 19 residues. CDR3 DNA: TGTGCCAGCAGCTTAGCCCTGGGTGGACTTGCATCCTCAGCCAATGAGCAGTTCTTC. Its protein is CASSLALGGLASSANEQFF.

This clone came up a few times. The V call is TRBV12-3 or TRBV12-4, the J call TRBJ2-1, with 7 bases that match TRBD1. V gave up 6 bases and J gave up 7 bases; unmatched junction bases: 6. The CDR3 sequence is 13 residues long. CDR3 bases: TGTGCCAGCAGAGACGGGACAGCGAATGAGCAGTTCTTC. Translation gives CASRDGTANEQFF.

The V call is TRBV10-2, the J call TRBJ2-5, with 11 nucleotides matching TRBD2. With V trimmed by 0 bases and J by 2 bases, 8 bases remained unmatched. CDR3 length: 18 residues. The V gene's germline CDR1 is WSHSY and CDR2 SAAADI. CDR3 sequence reads: CASSESILAGDVQETQYF. The CDR3 bases are TGCGCCAGCAGTGAGTCGATACTAGCGGGGGACGTTCAAGAGACCCAGTACTTC.

J is TRBJ2-5 and V is TRBV2, with 8 bases matching TRBD1. The CDR3 is 15 amino acids. Germline lookup yields CDR1 SNHLY and CDR2 FYNNEI. The ends lost 7 bases at V and 5 bases at J; junction bases unmatched: 12. The DNA for the CDR3 is TGTGCCAGCAAGCCGCGGGACAGGCCCAATGAGACCCAGTACTTC. The encoded protein is CASKPRDRPNETQYF.

This sequence joins TRBV10-3 and TRBJ2-2, with 7 nucleotides matching TRBD1. The junction had 11 bases not matched to a gene; V was cut back by 2 bases and J by 8 bases. CDR3 length equals 16 residues. Germline V gene lookup returns CDR1 ENHRY and CDR2 SYGVKD. The CDR3 DNA reads as TGTGCCATCAGTGAGAATCCGGGACAGCCGTATGGGGAGCTGTTTTTT. This gives the protein CAISENPGQPYGELFF.

This clone has a handful of counts. The V gene is TRBV29-1, the J gene TRBJ2-7, with D tentatively TRBD1 (6 bases). V dropped 4 bases and J dropped 1 base, with 14 bases sitting between them. The CDR3 consists of 14 residues. Germline CDR1 is SQVTM and CDR2 is ANQGSEA. The DNA for the CDR3 is TGCAGCGTTGTTGGGGACACCTTATCCTACGAGCAGTACTTC. This sequence encodes CSVVGDTLSYEQYF.

This clone appeared a single time. CDR3 residues: CASSLGQGEEETQYF. In DNA form, the CDR3 reads TGTGCCAGCAGCTTAGGACAGGGCGAGGAAGAGACCCAGTACTTC. The chain is built from TRBV11-3 and TRBJ2-5, with 7 bases lining up with TRBD1. The CDR3 length is 15 residues. Per germline, CDR1 SGHNT and CDR2 YENEEA. Germline trimming cut 1 base from V and 3 bases from J; bases unmatched to any gene: 5.

The chain carries TRBV11-2 and TRBJ2-7; possibly TRBD1 for D (5 bases). The CDR3 has 15 amino acids. The V and J ends lost 2 bases and 2 bases respectively, with 13 bases between them. The V gene's germline CDR1 is SGHAT and CDR2 FQNNGV. Here the CDR3 DNA reads TGTGCCAGCAGCTTAAGCACAGGTCCCGCCTACGAGCAGTACTTC. This codes for CASSLSTGPAYEQYF.

This chain joins TRBV9 and TRBJ2-1; D is unresolved. This CDR3 has 16 amino acids. CDR1 is SGDLS, CDR2 YYNGEE, per germline. Trimming took off 1 base at V and 5 bases at J, with 16 bases between the two ends. CDR3 bases: TGTGCCAGCAGCGTATCCCCGTCTGTACTGAACAATGAGCAGTTCTTC. This encodes CASSVSPSVLNNEQFF.

The V and J genes are TRBV27 and TRBJ1-4; 9 bases line up with TRBD1. V lost 5 bases, J lost 0 bases, and 4 bases stayed unmatched. CDR3 length: 16 amino acids. Germline V gene data show CDR1 as MNHEY and CDR2 as SMNVEV (reference sequence). The CDR3 DNA reads TGTGCCAGCAGTCCGGGACAGGGTGCAACTAATGAAAAACTGTTTTTT. Protein: CASSPGQGATNEKLFF.

The V and J genes are TRBV10-3 and TRBJ1-5; maybe TRBD1 (5 bases). CDR1 is ENHRY, CDR2 SYGVKD, per germline. The CDR3 runs to 17 residues. Trimming took 2 bases from V and 6 from J, leaving 20 bases between them. This CDR3 reads CAISERWLGGDGQPQHF. The CDR3 DNA sequence: TGTGCCATCAGTGAGCGCTGGTTGGGGGGGGACGGTCAGCCCCAGCATTTT.

The V and J genes are TRBV28 and TRBJ1-3, with 8 bases fitting TRBD1. CDR1 is MDHEN and CDR2 is SYDVKM in the germline V gene. V gave up 6 bases and J gave up 4 bases; unmatched junction bases: 5. The CDR3 extends over 14 amino acids. CDR3 sequence (DNA): TGTGCCAGCAGACCCGGGACAGGCGGAAACACCATATATTTT. Translating it yields CASRPGTGGNTIYF.

DNA of the CDR3: TGCGCCAGCAGCCAAGATGGGTTACAGGGCCACACAGATACGCAGTATTTT. It yields the protein CASSQDGLQGHTDTQYF. V gene TRBV4-1 combines with J gene TRBJ2-3; TRBD1 might be the D (6 bases). The V gene lost 0 bases and the J gene lost 2 bases, with 15 bases spanning the gap. Per the germline V gene, CDR1 is MGHRA and CDR2 is YSYEKL. The CDR3 is 17 amino acids.

The chain couples TRBV12-3 or TRBV12-4 to TRBJ1-2; D is ambiguous. This CDR3 has 13 residues. V gave up 3 bases and J gave up 2 bases, with 7 bases separating them. This CDR3 is CASSLTGNYGYTF. The CDR3 DNA sequence: TGTGCCAGCAGTTTGACGGGGAACTATGGCTACACCTTC.

This clone was seen a few times. CDR3 coding DNA: TGCGCCAGCAGCCCAGGGACAGGGCCCGGGGAGCTGTTTTTT. Translated: CASSPGTGPGELFF. The genes are TRBV5-1 and TRBJ2-2, with 9 positions matching TRBD1. The trim removed 4 bases at V and 6 bases at J, leaving 4 bases unmatched. The CDR3 loop spans 14 amino acids. Germline V gives CDR1 SGHRS, CDR2 YFSETQ.